Each of the 3 T cell receptor beta chains below was sequenced from the same sample in a study of beta chain features in type 1 diabetes. These receptors have no known antigen. The study reverse transcribed the entire isolated RNA, so it sequenced expressed TCRB transcripts. Data came from immunoSEQ multiplex PCR; TCRdb stores just in-frame clones and leaves some out. The sample shows 500,000 to 650,000 clones, under 15% of them seen only once. General study points: Researchers report that Type 1 diabetes patients had moderately but significantly shorter TCRB CDR3s across all four CD4+ subsets.

Sequencing was performed on naive CD4+ T cells from blood. All receptors come from a man aged 25-40 years with type 1 diabetes.

CDR3 nucleotide sequence: TGCAGCGTTCTGAACCGGGCCGACACCCCAAGCGAGCAGTTCTTC. Protein sequence: CSVLNRADTPSEQFF. The chain employs TRBV29-1 and TRBJ2-1; D gene unclear. The CDR3 spans 15 residues. Germline CDR1 reads SQVTM; CDR2 reads ANQGSEA. The V gene lost 5 bases and the J gene lost 10 bases, with 24 bases spanning the gap.

This chain connects TRBV9 to TRBJ2-5; tentatively, D is TRBD1 (6 bases). V gave up 0 bases and J gave up 5 bases, with 11 bases separating them. This CDR3 contains 14 residues. Germline V gene sequence: CDR1 SGDLS, CDR2 YYNGEE. This chain's CDR3 is CASSVGQGKETQYF. CDR3 coding DNA: TGTGCCAGCAGCGTAGGGCAGGGGAAGGAGACCCAGTACTTC.

This clone has more than one count but fewer than ten. The gene calls are TRBV7-2 and TRBJ1-5; D remains unclear. V was shortened by 0 bases and J by 9 bases, with 12 bases between the two germline ends. From germline, CDR1 is SGHTA and CDR2 FQGNSA. The CDR3 has 14 residues. The CDR3 DNA is TGTGCCAGCAGCTTAGCTGGTAGTTGGGGGCCCCAGCATTTT. Amino acids: CASSLAGSWGPQHF.